The clone carrying this T cell receptor (beta chain) showed up just a few times. The antigen remains unidentified. This sample is part of a study of T cells in localized non-small cell lung cancer. The repertoire was sequenced with immunoSEQ multiplex PCR; TCRdb's copy has only in-frame clones and lacks some. The table has 75,000 to 80,000 clones, approximately 80% seen once. Overall study findings and caveats: Greater blood T cell density accompanied longer overall survival. Measurement of T cell clonality placed uninvolved adjacent lung highest, above the level in tumor. Median roughly 57 top-100 tumor clones were shared with paired adjacent lung.

This sequence was found in a female donor of 60 years or more with stage I lung adenocarcinoma. This specimen consisted of peripheral blood, obtained before any cancer treatment.

The CDR3 DNA is TGTGCCAGCAGCCCTGAGGGGGGGCGGACTGAAGCTTTCTTT. It codes for CASSPEGGRTEAFF. The rearrangement links TRBV7-9 to TRBJ1-1; D perhaps matches TRBD1 (6 bases). Germline loops: CDR1 SEHNR, CDR2 FQNEAQ (reference sequence). This CDR3 spans 14 amino acids. Trimming took 5 bases from V and 5 from J, leaving 15 bases between them.